A selection of T cell receptor beta chains follows, all from one sample in a study of response to subunit inactivated influenza vaccine. Each CDR3 protein gets one entry after TCRdb re-called the RT-PCR reads with MiXCR. Seen here are hundreds of thousands of distinct CDR3 sequences, 7.5% to 8.5% observed once, and the top ten hold approximately 13%. The material sequenced was PBMCs from blood, taken roughly 24 months after vaccination. These receptor sequences come from a man in his fifties or sixties who received an inactivated influenza vaccine. The CDR3 runs from the conserved cysteine through the conserved F or W. D genes are given only for firm matches. Size values are once, few and many counts, or a class for expanded clones, and some rows have none.

cdr3_nt: TGTGCCAGCTCAGCCACCGGGACCGGGTTCCCTGAAGCTTTCTTT
cdr3_aa: CASSATGTGFPEAFF
v_call: TRBV18
d_call: -
j_call: TRBJ1-1
clone_size: -

cdr3_nt: TGTGCCAGCAGGCGGGGGGGCTATGGAGATACGCAGTATTTT
cdr3_aa: CASRRGGYGDTQYF
v_call: TRBV21-1
d_call: -
j_call: TRBJ2-3
clone_size: -

cdr3_nt: TGTGCCAGCAGCGTAGAGGCCGCGTTAAGGACCGGGGAGCTGTTTTTT
cdr3_aa: CASSVEAALRTGELFF
v_call: TRBV9
d_call: -
j_call: TRBJ2-2
clone_size: few

cdr3_nt: TGCGCCAGCAGCAGGAGTCTAGCGGGGGCCGAGCAGTACTTC
cdr3_aa: CASSRSLAGAEQYF
v_call: TRBV10-1
d_call: TRBD2
j_call: TRBJ2-7
clone_size: -

cdr3_nt: TGTGCCAGCAGCTTAGATCAAGTAGCGGGGTCTACGCAGTATTTT
cdr3_aa: CASSLDQVAGSTQYF
v_call: TRBV11-2
d_call: TRBD2
j_call: TRBJ2-3
clone_size: -

cdr3_nt: TGCGCCAGCTGCCCCGGGACGGACTCCTACAATGAGCAGTTCTTC
cdr3_aa: CASCPGTDSYNEQFF
v_call: TRBV4-1
d_call: -
j_call: TRBJ2-1
clone_size: -

cdr3_nt: TGCGCCAGCAGCGTGGTGGCATCGCAAGAGACCCAGTACTTC
cdr3_aa: CASSVVASQETQYF
v_call: TRBV5-1
d_call: -
j_call: TRBJ2-5
clone_size: -

cdr3_nt: TGTGCCAGCAGCACCAATAGGGGAGGGGATACGCAGTATTTT
cdr3_aa: CASSTNRGGDTQYF
v_call: TRBV13
d_call: TRBD2
j_call: TRBJ2-3
clone_size: -

cdr3_nt: TGCGCCAGCAGCCAAGATCCGACAGGGGGTCAGCCCCAGCATTTT
cdr3_aa: CASSQDPTGGQPQHF
v_call: TRBV4-3
d_call: TRBD1
j_call: TRBJ1-5
clone_size: few

cdr3_nt: TGTGCCAGCAGTCGATCGTCGGCAACTAATGAAAAACTGTTTTTT
cdr3_aa: CASSRSSATNEKLFF
v_call: TRBV6-2/TRBV6-3
d_call: -
j_call: TRBJ1-4
clone_size: many

cdr3_nt: TGTGCCAGCAGTCCGGCCGGGCCTTGGGAAAAACTGTTTTTT
cdr3_aa: CASSPAGPWEKLFF
v_call: TRBV28
d_call: -
j_call: TRBJ1-4
clone_size: -

cdr3_nt: TGTGCCAGCAGCTTGGCGAATAGCGGGACCGGGGAGCTGTTTTTT
cdr3_aa: CASSLANSGTGELFF
v_call: TRBV5-6
d_call: TRBD2
j_call: TRBJ2-2
clone_size: few

cdr3_nt: TGTGCCAGCTCACCAGACAGGGGTGGCAACATTCAGTACTTC
cdr3_aa: CASSPDRGGNIQYF
v_call: TRBV18
d_call: TRBD1
j_call: TRBJ2-4
clone_size: -

cdr3_nt: TGTGCCAGCTCACCACCGGGACTGCCCCCGTCGGGTGAGCAGTTCTTC
cdr3_aa: CASSPPGLPPSGEQFF
v_call: TRBV18
d_call: -
j_call: TRBJ2-1
clone_size: many

cdr3_nt: TGTGCCAGCAGTCCGACTAGCGGGATGCTTAGCACAGATACGCAGTATTTT
cdr3_aa: CASSPTSGMLSTDTQYF
v_call: TRBV12-3/TRBV12-4
d_call: TRBD2
j_call: TRBJ2-3
clone_size: -

cdr3_nt: TGCGCCAGCAGCCAAGATCTCTATGGTGGGACTAGCAATGAGCAGTTCTTC
cdr3_aa: CASSQDLYGGTSNEQFF
v_call: TRBV4-3
d_call: TRBD2
j_call: TRBJ2-1
clone_size: few

cdr3_nt: TGTGCCAGCACACCGAGGGTCAATCAGCCCCAGCATTTT
cdr3_aa: CASTPRVNQPQHF
v_call: TRBV28
d_call: -
j_call: TRBJ1-5
clone_size: many

cdr3_nt: TGTGCCAGCAGCTGGGGACAGGGAAGAGGGTTAGGCACCGGGGAGCTGTTTTTT
cdr3_aa: CASSWGQGRGLGTGELFF
v_call: TRBV5-6
d_call: TRBD1
j_call: TRBJ2-2
clone_size: few

cdr3_nt: TGTGCCAGCAGTTACTCGGCGGGGGCCGGGGGAGCTTTCTTT
cdr3_aa: CASSYSAGAGGAFF
v_call: TRBV6-5
d_call: -
j_call: TRBJ1-1
clone_size: few

cdr3_nt: TGCAGCGTTGGCCAGGATTTTTATGGCTACACCTTC
cdr3_aa: CSVGQDFYGYTF
v_call: TRBV29-1
d_call: -
j_call: TRBJ1-2
clone_size: many

cdr3_nt: TGCGCCAGCAGCTTGTTGTCCATGAACACTGAAGCTTTCTTT
cdr3_aa: CASSLLSMNTEAFF
v_call: TRBV5-1
d_call: -
j_call: TRBJ1-1
clone_size: -

cdr3_nt: TGTGCCAGCAGTTCCCCGGGACGGAAGGACGAAAAACTGTTTTTT
cdr3_aa: CASSSPGRKDEKLFF
v_call: TRBV12-3/TRBV12-4
d_call: -
j_call: TRBJ1-4
clone_size: many

cdr3_nt: TGTGCCAGCAGCACCGGACAGGGAGGTGTCGGGGAGCTGTTTTTT
cdr3_aa: CASSTGQGGVGELFF
v_call: TRBV11-2
d_call: TRBD1
j_call: TRBJ2-2
clone_size: -

cdr3_nt: TGTGCCAGCGCGATCGACAGGTCACCCCTCCACTTT
cdr3_aa: CASAIDRSPLHF
v_call: TRBV7-9
d_call: -
j_call: TRBJ1-6
clone_size: few

cdr3_nt: TGTGCCAGCAGCCCCCCCCGCGCACTCAACACTGAAGCTTTCTTT
cdr3_aa: CASSPPRALNTEAFF
v_call: TRBV3-1
d_call: -
j_call: TRBJ1-1
clone_size: few

cdr3_nt: TGCGCCAGCAGCCAAGGAGCCGGCAAGATCTACGGCTATGAGACCCAGTACTTC
cdr3_aa: CASSQGAGKIYGYETQYF
v_call: TRBV4-1
d_call: -
j_call: TRBJ2-5
clone_size: many

cdr3_nt: TGTGCCATCAGTGAGTGGCAGGGGGACAACTATGGCTACACCTTC
cdr3_aa: CAISEWQGDNYGYTF
v_call: TRBV10-3
d_call: TRBD1
j_call: TRBJ1-2
clone_size: few

cdr3_nt: TGCAGTGCTAGTTCGAGCGGGAGGGCATTATCGGACGAGCAGTACTTC
cdr3_aa: CSASSSGRALSDEQYF
v_call: TRBV20-1
d_call: TRBD2
j_call: TRBJ2-7
clone_size: -

cdr3_nt: TGTGCCAGCAGTCCCCCAAGGACAGGGGTTCATAATTCACCCCTCCACTTT
cdr3_aa: CASSPPRTGVHNSPLHF
v_call: TRBV28
d_call: TRBD1
j_call: TRBJ1-6
clone_size: few

cdr3_nt: TGTGCCAGCAGCTTTCAGCGGACCTTCACAGATACGCAGTATTTT
cdr3_aa: CASSFQRTFTDTQYF
v_call: TRBV7-2
d_call: -
j_call: TRBJ2-3
clone_size: -

cdr3_nt: TGCGCCAGCAGCTTCGGGGGTACAACCGGGGAGCTGTTTTTT
cdr3_aa: CASSFGGTTGELFF
v_call: TRBV5-1
d_call: -
j_call: TRBJ2-2
clone_size: few

cdr3_nt: TGTGCCAGCAGCTTAGGACTGCCGGAAAAACTGTTTTTT
cdr3_aa: CASSLGLPEKLFF
v_call: TRBV7-2
d_call: -
j_call: TRBJ1-4
clone_size: -

cdr3_nt: TGTGCCAGCAGTTTCCGGACTAGCGGGCTCTCCTACAATGAGCAGTTCTTC
cdr3_aa: CASSFRTSGLSYNEQFF
v_call: TRBV27
d_call: TRBD2
j_call: TRBJ2-1
clone_size: few

cdr3_nt: TGTGCCAGTAGAGCTCCGGGACTGAGCACTGAAGCTTTCTTT
cdr3_aa: CASRAPGLSTEAFF
v_call: TRBV19
d_call: -
j_call: TRBJ1-1
clone_size: -

cdr3_nt: TGTGCCAGTCAGGACAGGGGTACTGTGGATGAGCAGTTCTTC
cdr3_aa: CASQDRGTVDEQFF
v_call: TRBV10-3
d_call: TRBD1
j_call: TRBJ2-1
clone_size: -

cdr3_nt: TGTGCCAGCAGTTTATACAGGGGCACAGATACGCAGTATTTT
cdr3_aa: CASSLYRGTDTQYF
v_call: TRBV27
d_call: -
j_call: TRBJ2-3
clone_size: many

cdr3_nt: TGTGCCAGCAGCCAAGTTAGCGGGAGTAAGAATGAGCAGTTCTTC
cdr3_aa: CASSQVSGSKNEQFF
v_call: TRBV3-1
d_call: TRBD2
j_call: TRBJ2-1
clone_size: few

cdr3_nt: TGCAGTGCTCCTCGACAGGGAATGTATGGCGAGCAGTACTTC
cdr3_aa: CSAPRQGMYGEQYF
v_call: TRBV20-1
d_call: TRBD1
j_call: TRBJ2-7
clone_size: few

cdr3_nt: TGCGCCAGCAGCCAAATCACACCTCGTCGACTGTTTTTT
cdr3_aa: CASSQITPRRLFF
v_call: TRBV4-1
d_call: -
j_call: TRBJ1-4
clone_size: -

cdr3_nt: TGTGCCAGCAGTTTATCGGTCAATGAGCAGTTCTTC
cdr3_aa: CASSLSVNEQFF
v_call: TRBV12-3/TRBV12-4
d_call: -
j_call: TRBJ2-1
clone_size: -